This T cell receptor (beta chain) was identified during a study of blood T cell repertoires in COVID-19. Using immunoSEQ multiplex PCR, the repertoire was profiled, and TCRdb retains in-frame clones only, with some absent. The table lists around 11,000 clones, over 80% of them singletons. V lost 7 bases, J lost 10 bases, and 7 bases lay in between. Germline-derived CDR1 and CDR2 are LGHDT and YNNKEL (reference sequence). The CDR3 sequence is 10 residues long. Sequencing was performed on peripheral blood. This chain joins TRBV3-1 (or the pseudogene TRBV3-2) and TRBJ1-4; no definite D call. The receptor comes from a human donor in a cohort sampled during active COVID-19. The CDR3 loop is CASKGRKLFF. The CDR3 DNA is TGTGCCAGCAAAGGGAGAAAACTGTTTTTT.